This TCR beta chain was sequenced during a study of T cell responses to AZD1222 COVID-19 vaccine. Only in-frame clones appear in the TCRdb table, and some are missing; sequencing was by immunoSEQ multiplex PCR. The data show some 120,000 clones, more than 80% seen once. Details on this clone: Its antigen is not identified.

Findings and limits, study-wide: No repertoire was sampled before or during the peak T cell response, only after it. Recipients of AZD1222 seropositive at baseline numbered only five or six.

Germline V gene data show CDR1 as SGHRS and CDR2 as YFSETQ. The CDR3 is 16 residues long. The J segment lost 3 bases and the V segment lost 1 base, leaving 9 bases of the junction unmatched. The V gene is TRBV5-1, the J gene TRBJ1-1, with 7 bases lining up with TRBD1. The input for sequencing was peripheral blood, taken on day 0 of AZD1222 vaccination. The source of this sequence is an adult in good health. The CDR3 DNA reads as TGCGCCAGCAGCTTGTTACCAGGGGGTACCGACACTGAAGCTTTCTTT. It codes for CASSLLPGGTDTEAFF.